These T cell receptor beta chains were read from a single sample in a study of shared clonotypes between healthy human individuals. Produced via immunoSEQ multiplex PCR; TCRdb's table is partial and in-frame only. The data show roughly 2.6 million clones, with approximately 90% seen just once and more than 0.12% held by the top ten. Sequences were obtained from naive CD4+ T cells sorted from blood. The receptor source for this set is a man in his late teens or twenties in good health. CDR3s include the opening cysteine and the closing phenylalanine or tryptophan. D genes are given only for firm matches. Size is omitted from some rows. Given values are once, few, many or a class for expanded clones.

D gene | clone size | J gene | V gene | CDR3 DNA | CDR3 protein
NA | NA | TRBJ2-7 | TRBV2 | TGTGCCAGCAGTGGGGACGGGGTCTACGAGCAGTACTTC | CASSGDGVYEQYF
TRBD2 | NA | TRBJ2-7 | TRBV11-2 | TGTGCCAGCAGCCCGGGTGTTGGGCTAGCGGGCTTATCCTACGAGCAGTACTTC | CASSPGVGLAGLSYEQYF
NA | once | TRBJ2-4 | TRBV5-8 | TGTGCCAGCAGCTTGTTCGACAGGCGAGCCAAAAACATTCAGTACTTC | CASSLFDRRAKNIQYF
NA | NA | TRBJ1-2 | TRBV5-6 | TGTGCCAGCAGCTTGCTGGCACCTAACTATGGCTACACCTTC | CASSLLAPNYGYTF
NA | NA | TRBJ2-5 | TRBV7-2 | TGTGCCAGCAGCTTAGCGGGGGTCAAAGGGACCCAGTACTTC | CASSLAGVKGTQYF
NA | NA | TRBJ2-1 | TRBV7-9 | TGTGCCAGCAGCTTAAGTCGCTGGGGTCGGGATGAGCAGTTCTTC | CASSLSRWGRDEQFF
TRBD1 | NA | TRBJ1-5 | TRBV18 | TGTGCCAGCTCACCAATGGGACAGGAGCTAAATCAGCCCCAGCATTTT | CASSPMGQELNQPQHF
NA | NA | TRBJ2-3 | TRBV29-1 | TGCAGCGTTCGGCCGGGGCAGGGGAAGACAAATACGCAGTATTTT | CSVRPGQGKTNTQYF
NA | NA | TRBJ1-2 | TRBV15 | TGTGCCACCAGCAGAGACATAAGGGAGGAAATCTTC | CATSRDIREEIF
NA | NA | TRBJ1-6 | TRBV5-6 | TGTGCCAGCAGCTGGAGGGGAACAGCCGCATCACCCCTCCACTTT | CASSWRGTAASPLHF
NA | NA | TRBJ2-7 | TRBV2 | TGTGCCAGCAGGGAGGGAGGTAGTCTCTACGAGCAGTACTTC | CASREGGSLYEQYF
NA | NA | TRBJ1-3 | TRBV4-1 | TGCGCCAGCAGCCAAGGGCCGGTAGCTAACACCATATATTTT | CASSQGPVANTIYF